These 29 T cell receptor beta chains were all obtained from the same sample, sequenced in a study of shared clonotypes between healthy human individuals. Clones were sequenced by immunoSEQ multiplex PCR, and TCRdb holds only the in-frame ones, with some missing. The data show about 730,000 clones, with over 55% seen just once and more than 1.5% held by the top ten. Sequenced input: memory CD4+ T cells sorted from blood. Subset defined: CD45RA-negative fraction. These receptors were collected from a woman between 25 and 40 years old in good health.

This clone was detected only once. The chain has TRBV10-3 and TRBJ2-6; D possibly uses TRBD1 or TRBD2 (6 bases each). The CDR3 is 18 amino acids. Germline V gene data show CDR1 as ENHRY and CDR2 as SYGVKD. Trimming stripped 3 bases from V and 1 base from J, with 16 bases between. Here the CDR3 DNA reads TGTGCCATCAGTGATGGGGGGCTAACTTCATCTGGGGCCAACGTCCTGACTTTC. It is translated as CAISDGGLTSSGANVLTF.

This chain connects TRBV27 to TRBJ2-3; 15 nucleotides line up with TRBD2. With V trimmed by 5 bases and J by 0 bases, 9 bases remained unmatched. This CDR3 comprises 19 residues. Per germline, CDR1 MNHEY and CDR2 SMNVEV (reference sequence). The chain's CDR3 is CASSPRTSGRADSTDTQYF. The CDR3 bases are TGTGCCAGCAGTCCACGGACTAGCGGGAGGGCCGACAGCACAGATACGCAGTATTTT.

This clone has just one count. The J gene is TRBJ1-5, the V gene TRBV5-8; D is possibly TRBD1 (5 bases). The CDR3 is made up of 14 amino acids. Trimming pared 8 bases from V and 0 bases from J, leaving 12 bases between. Germline CDR1 SGHTS, CDR2 YDEGEE. The CDR3 bases are TGTGCCAGTGAGCAGGGCTATAGCAATCAGCCCCAGCATTTT. Encoded protein: CASEQGYSNQPQHF.

CDR3 in amino acids: CASTTTGAYEQYF. DNA for the CDR3: TGTGCCAGTACTACGACAGGGGCCTACGAGCAGTACTTC. The chain recombines TRBV19 with TRBJ2-7; 8 positions agree with TRBD1. CDR1 and CDR2 from the germline V gene are LNHDA and SQIVND (reference sequence). Trimming removed 7 bases from V and 2 bases from J; junction bases left unmatched: 4. This CDR3 has 13 residues.

This chain connects TRBV6-1 to TRBJ1-4, with a possible D match to TRBD1 (6 bases). V was cut by 2 bases and J by 7 bases, with 14 bases left in between. The CDR3 totals 15 residues. CDR1 and CDR2 (germline): MNHNS, SASEGT. CDR3 region: CASSESWGAGEKLFF. The CDR3 DNA sequence: TGTGCCAGCAGTGAATCATGGGGGGCAGGTGAAAAACTGTTTTTT.

The chain is built from TRBV7-6 and TRBJ1-2, with 12 bases lining up with TRBD1. V gave up 5 bases and J gave up 2 bases; unmatched junction bases: 3. Germline-derived CDR1 and CDR2 are SGHVS and FNYEAQ. The CDR3 is 15 amino acids. In nucleotides, the CDR3 is TGTGCCAGCAGCGTCGGGACAGGGGGCAACTATGGCTACACCTTC. This encodes CASSVGTGGNYGYTF. The variable domain in full, with the rest retrieved from reference TRBV7-6 and TRBJ1-2, is GAGVSQSPRYKVTKRGQDVALRCDPISGHVSLYWYRQALGQGPEFLTYFNYEAQQDKSGLPNDRFSAERPEGSISTLTIQRTEQRDSAMYRCASSVGTGGNYGYTFGSGTRLTVV.

This clone has a handful of counts. The chain links TRBV14 to TRBJ1-1; D might be TRBD1 (5 bases). CDR1 SGHDN and CDR2 FVKESK come from the germline V gene. This CDR3 region has 13 residues. V was shortened by 6 bases and J by 5 bases, with 13 bases between the two germline ends. The DNA for the CDR3 is TGTGCCAGCAGGGCAGGGCGGGTAACTGAAGCTTTCTTT. It encodes CASRAGRVTEAFF. The whole variable domain, remainder taken from reference TRBV14 and TRBJ1-1, is EAGVTQFPSHSVIEKGQTVTLRCDPISGHDNLYWYRRVMGKEIKFLLHFVKESKQDESGMPNNRFLAERTGGTYSTLKVQPAELEDSGVYFCASRAGRVTEAFFGQGTRLTVV.

V is TRBV7-2 and J is TRBJ1-5, with a weak D call TRBD1 (6 bases). Trimming removed 5 bases at V and 7 bases at J, with 12 bases between. Looked up from germline, CDR1 is SGHTA and CDR2 is FQGNSA. The CDR3 consists of 13 residues. CDR3 residues: CASSPRGWQPQHF. CDR3 DNA: TGTGCCAGCAGCCCCAGGGGCTGGCAGCCCCAGCATTTT.

As regards this clone: A much larger clone is a single base away; this may be a read error. This sequence joins TRBV5-8 and TRBJ1-3, with D hard to call. V was cut by 2 bases and J by 3 bases, with 3 bases left in between. This CDR3 comprises 12 residues. Per the germline V gene, CDR1 is SGHTS and CDR2 is YDEGEE. The CDR3 reads CASSLGGNTIYF. The CDR3 nucleotides read TGTGCCAGCAGCTTAGGTGGAAACACCATATATTTT.

In the case of this clone: Other DNA variants within this sample encode the same CDR3. The chain uses TRBV19 and TRBJ2-5, with a tentative D call TRBD1 (5 bases). V lost 4 bases, J lost 4 bases, and 10 bases lay in between. Germline V CDR1 and CDR2: LNHDA, SQIVND (reference sequence). The CDR3 consists of 13 residues. CDR3 DNA: TGTGCCAGTAGTAAGGGGTCTTCAGAGACCCAGTACTTC. The encoded protein is CASSKGSSETQYF.

J is TRBJ2-1 and V is TRBV7-9; 10 bases fit TRBD2. This CDR3 is built from 15 residues. From germline, CDR1 is SEHNR and CDR2 FQNEAQ (reference sequence). Unmatched junction bases numbered 9, after V lost 2 bases and J lost 11 bases. Written as DNA, the CDR3 is TGTGCCAGCAGCTTAACTAGCGGGGTCTCTGGGCAGCAGTTCTTC. Encoded protein: CASSLTSGVSGQQFF. Filled out from reference TRBV7-9 and TRBJ2-1, the complete variable domain reads DTGVSQNPRHKITKRGQNVTFRCDPISEHNRLYWYRQTLGQGPEFLTYFQNEAQLEKSRLLSDRFSAERPKGSFSTLEIQRTEQGDSAMYLCASSLTSGVSGQQFFGPGTRLTVL.

This CDR3 reads CASSEDRPEAFF. In nucleotides, the CDR3 is TGTGCCAGCAGTGAGGACCGCCCTGAAGCTTTCTTT. The chain employs TRBV2 and TRBJ1-1; no reliable D call. Per germline, CDR1 SNHLY and CDR2 FYNNEI. V was clipped by 3 bases and J by 6 bases, with 8 bases between them. The CDR3 runs 12 residues.

The chain links TRBV6-6 to TRBJ2-7, with D tentatively TRBD1 (5 bases). Trimming stripped 4 bases from V and 4 bases from J, with 8 bases between. This CDR3 spans 12 amino acids. Germline loops: CDR1 MNHNY, CDR2 SVGAGI (reference sequence). Written as DNA, the CDR3 is TGTGCCAGCAGTTTACAGGCTTACGAGCAGTACTTC. Translated, it gives CASSLQAYEQYF.

This chain connects TRBV28 to TRBJ1-2; 9 nucleotides match TRBD1. Trimming at V came to 5 bases and at J to 5 bases, leaving 6 bases not matched to a gene. CDR1 is MDHEN and CDR2 is SYDVKM in the germline V gene. The CDR3 has 14 residues. The DNA of the CDR3 is TGTGCCAGCAGTCCCCAGGACAGGGGTTATGGCTACACCTTC. Translating it yields CASSPQDRGYGYTF.

V and J are TRBV9 and TRBJ2-3, with 10 nucleotides matching TRBD2. From germline, CDR1 is SGDLS and CDR2 YYNGEE. CDR3 length: 17 residues. J was trimmed by 5 bases and V by 0 bases; bases with no gene match: 9. The CDR3 is CASSVGASGSSRDTQYF. In DNA form, the CDR3 reads TGTGCCAGCAGCGTAGGGGCTAGCGGGAGCTCTAGAGATACGCAGTATTTT.

This chain connects TRBV5-5 to TRBJ1-2; 7 bases are shared with TRBD1. V gave up 5 bases and J gave up 6 bases; unmatched junction bases: 7. Germline CDR1 SGHKS, CDR2 YYEKEE (reference sequence). CDR3 length equals 13 residues. This CDR3 reads CASSSWTGDGYTF. In DNA form, the CDR3 reads TGTGCCAGCAGTTCATGGACAGGCGATGGCTACACCTTC. Full variable domain (missing parts from reference TRBV5-5 and TRBJ1-2): DAGVTQSPTHLIKTRGQQVTLRCSPISGHKSVSWYQQVLGQGPQFIFQYYEKEERGRGNFPDRFSARQFPNYSSELNVNALLLGDSALYLCASSSWTGDGYTFGSGTRLTVV.

This clone was recorded a few times. The chain carries TRBV27 and TRBJ1-1; 8 bases match TRBD1. CDR3 length: 13 residues. V trimming: 5 bases; J trimming: 4 bases; junction bases outside the gene matches: 3. Germline CDR1 MNHEY, CDR2 SMNVEV (reference sequence). The CDR3 nucleotides read TGTGCCAGCAGTCAGGGGGCTATCACTGAAGCTTTCTTT. Amino acids: CASSQGAITEAFF.

The genes are TRBV28 and TRBJ1-4, with no clear D. Germline V gene data show CDR1 as MDHEN and CDR2 as SYDVKM. The CDR3 is 16 amino acids. V was pared by 5 bases and J by 0 bases, with 13 bases between. CDR3 in DNA: TGTGCCAGCAGTGCCCCCGGGGAAGCAACTAATGAAAAACTGTTTTTT. This encodes CASSAPGEATNEKLFF.

This chain's CDR3 is CASSLGQGRSGAFF. DNA for the CDR3: TGCGCCAGCAGCCTAGGACAGGGCCGGAGCGGGGCTTTCTTT. J is TRBJ1-1 and V is TRBV5-1, with 8 bases that match TRBD1. The CDR3 runs 14 residues. Germline assignment: CDR1 SGHRS and CDR2 YFSETQ. Losses at the gene ends were 4 bases for V and 11 bases for J; bases not matched to a gene: 13.

The rearrangement uses TRBV4-1 and TRBJ2-5, with 8 bases that match TRBD2. Germline V gives CDR1 MGHRA, CDR2 YSYEKL. CDR3 length: 16 residues. The junction had 6 bases not matched to a gene; V was cut back by 2 bases and J by 1 base. The CDR3 DNA follows: TGCGCCAGCAGCCAACATGGAGCGGGAGTCCAAGAGACCCAGTACTTC. It encodes CASSQHGAGVQETQYF.

The chain uses TRBV19 and TRBJ2-6, with D possibly matching TRBD2 (5 bases). CDR3 length: 15 amino acids. The V gene lost 6 bases and the J gene lost 0 bases, with 9 bases spanning the gap. The germline V gene encodes CDR1 LNHDA and CDR2 SQIVND (reference sequence). The CDR3 DNA is TGTGCCAGTAGCCCTCGGGGCTCTGGGGCCAACGTCCTGACTTTC. Its protein is CASSPRGSGANVLTF. Filled out from reference TRBV19 and TRBJ2-6, the complete variable domain reads DGGITQSPKYLFRKEGQNVTLSCEQNLNHDAMYWYRQDPGQGLRLIYYSQIVNDFQKGDIAEGYSVSREKKESFPLTVTSAQKNPTAFYLCASSPRGSGANVLTFGAGSRLTVL.

There are a few counts of this clone. V usage is TRBV6-5 and J usage is TRBJ1-3, with unresolved D. The CDR3 has 11 residues. The germline V gene has CDR1 MNHEY and CDR2 SVGAGI. V lost 2 bases, J lost 8 bases, and 4 bases lay in between. The CDR3 loop is CASSYGDTIYF. In DNA form, the CDR3 reads TGTGCCAGCAGTTACGGGGACACCATATATTTT.

The chain is built from TRBV11-3 and TRBJ2-1; 11 nucleotides match TRBD2. Trimming cost V 5 bases and J 3 bases; bases outside gene matches: 3. The CDR3 has 15 amino acids. Germline CDR1 and CDR2: SGHNT and YENEEA. CDR3 in DNA: TGTGCCAGCAGCCCGGGACTAGCGGACTACAATGAGCAGTTCTTC. Translation gives CASSPGLADYNEQFF.

The chain couples TRBV14 to TRBJ2-1, with D possibly TRBD1 on 6 matching bases. Trimming removed 10 bases from V and 0 bases from J, with 10 bases in between. Germline V gene data show CDR1 as SGHDN and CDR2 as FVKESK. CDR3 size: 13 residues. CDR3 amino acids: CATADSSYNEQFF. The CDR3 DNA sequence: TGTGCCACCGCGGACAGCTCCTACAATGAGCAGTTCTTC. The entire variable domain, with the rest obtained from reference TRBV14 and TRBJ2-1, is as follows: EAGVTQFPSHSVIEKGQTVTLRCDPISGHDNLYWYRRVMGKEIKFLLHFVKESKQDESGMPNNRFLAERTGGTYSTLKVQPAELEDSGVYFCATADSSYNEQFFGPGTRLTVL.

The rearrangement joins TRBV9 to TRBJ2-3; 7 positions match TRBD1. The CDR3 has 14 residues. The germline V gene has CDR1 SGDLS and CDR2 YYNGEE. Losses at the gene ends were 3 bases for V and 10 bases for J; bases not matched to a gene: 11. CDR3 sequence: CASSATGTDLSQYF. The DNA of the CDR3 is TGTGCCAGCAGCGCGACCGGGACAGATCTGTCGCAGTATTTT.

The rearrangement links TRBV28 to TRBJ2-1; unclear D gene. Germline V CDR1 and CDR2: MDHEN, SYDVKM. Trimming pared 6 bases from V and 8 bases from J, leaving 17 bases between. The CDR3 length is 14 residues. The CDR3 DNA sequence: TGTGCCAGCAGCTTAAGTATCGGTAGCTATGAGCAGTTCTTC. Amino acid sequence: CASSLSIGSYEQFF.

This clone was detected only once. The V gene is TRBV28, the J gene TRBJ2-2; the D is unclear. Trimming took 5 bases from V and 9 from J, leaving 10 bases between them. Germline V gene lookup returns CDR1 MDHEN and CDR2 SYDVKM. The CDR3 length is 12 residues. CDR3: CASSQDVRELFF. The CDR3 DNA sequence: TGTGCCAGCAGTCAGGACGTCCGGGAGCTGTTTTTT.

The chain couples TRBV15 to TRBJ2-3; possibly TRBD1 for D (6 bases). The CDR3 has 14 amino acids. Between the trimmed V and J ends, which lost 5 bases and 4 bases, there was a span of 13 bases. Germline CDR1 and CDR2: LNHNV and YYDKDF (reference sequence). Here the CDR3 reads CATSPGVISDTQYF. The CDR3 DNA reads as TGTGCCACCAGCCCAGGGGTAATTTCAGATACGCAGTATTTT.

The chain combines TRBV5-6 with TRBJ2-5; D may be TRBD1 (5 bases). V lost 2 bases to trimming and J lost 5 bases, with 19 bases between them. CDR3 length: 16 amino acids. In germline, CDR1 is SGHDT, CDR2 YYEEEE. CDR3 bases: TGTGCCAGCAGCTTCTTTTCCCAGGGCTTGTACGAGACCCAGTACTTC. Protein: CASSFFSQGLYETQYF.